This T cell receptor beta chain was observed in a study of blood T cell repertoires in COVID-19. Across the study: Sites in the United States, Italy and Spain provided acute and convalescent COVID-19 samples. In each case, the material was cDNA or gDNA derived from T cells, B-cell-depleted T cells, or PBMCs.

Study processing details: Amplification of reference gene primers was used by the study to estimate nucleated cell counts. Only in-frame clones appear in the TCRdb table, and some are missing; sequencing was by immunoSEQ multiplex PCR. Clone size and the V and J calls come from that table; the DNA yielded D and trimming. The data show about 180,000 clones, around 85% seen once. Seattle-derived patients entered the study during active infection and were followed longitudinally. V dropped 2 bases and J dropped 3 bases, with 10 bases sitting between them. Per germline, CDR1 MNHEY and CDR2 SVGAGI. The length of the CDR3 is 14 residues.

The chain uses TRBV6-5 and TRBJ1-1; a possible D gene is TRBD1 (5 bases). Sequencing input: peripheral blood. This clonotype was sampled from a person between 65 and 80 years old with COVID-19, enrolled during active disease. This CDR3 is CASSYGGRDTEAFF. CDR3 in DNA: TGTGCCAGCAGTTACGGGGGGAGGGACACTGAAGCTTTCTTT.